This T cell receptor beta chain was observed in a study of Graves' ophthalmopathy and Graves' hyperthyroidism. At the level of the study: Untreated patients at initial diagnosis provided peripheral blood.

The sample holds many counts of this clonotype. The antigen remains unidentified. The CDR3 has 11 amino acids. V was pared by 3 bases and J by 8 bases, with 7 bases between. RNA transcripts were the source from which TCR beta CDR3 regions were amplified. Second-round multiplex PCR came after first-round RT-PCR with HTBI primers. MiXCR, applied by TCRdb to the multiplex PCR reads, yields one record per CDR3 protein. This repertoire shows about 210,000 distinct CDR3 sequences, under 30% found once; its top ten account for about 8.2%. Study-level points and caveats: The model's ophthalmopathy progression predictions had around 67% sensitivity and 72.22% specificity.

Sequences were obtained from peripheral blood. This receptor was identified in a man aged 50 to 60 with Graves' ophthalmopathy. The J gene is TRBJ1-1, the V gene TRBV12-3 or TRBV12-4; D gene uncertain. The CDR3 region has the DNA TGTGCCAGCAGTTTTATAGGGGAAGCTTTCTTT. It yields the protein CASSFIGEAFF.